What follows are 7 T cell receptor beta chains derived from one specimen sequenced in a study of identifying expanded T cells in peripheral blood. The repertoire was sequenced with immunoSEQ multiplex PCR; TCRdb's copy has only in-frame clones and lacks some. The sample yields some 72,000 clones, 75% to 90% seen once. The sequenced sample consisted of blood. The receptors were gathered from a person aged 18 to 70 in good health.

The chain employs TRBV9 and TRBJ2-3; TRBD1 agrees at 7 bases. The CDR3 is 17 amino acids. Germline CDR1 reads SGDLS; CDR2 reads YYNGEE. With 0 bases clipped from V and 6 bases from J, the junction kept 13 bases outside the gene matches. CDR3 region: CASSVERGLPMWDTQYF. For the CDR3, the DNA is TGTGCCAGCAGCGTAGAGAGGGGGCTACCTATGTGGGATACGCAGTATTTT.

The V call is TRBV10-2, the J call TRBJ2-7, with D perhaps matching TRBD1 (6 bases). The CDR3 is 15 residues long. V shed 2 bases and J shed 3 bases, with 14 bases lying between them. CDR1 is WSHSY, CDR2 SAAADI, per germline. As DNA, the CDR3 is TGCGCCAGCAGTGAGGGGAGCAGGGGTCTCTACGAGCAGTACTTC. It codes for CASSEGSRGLYEQYF.

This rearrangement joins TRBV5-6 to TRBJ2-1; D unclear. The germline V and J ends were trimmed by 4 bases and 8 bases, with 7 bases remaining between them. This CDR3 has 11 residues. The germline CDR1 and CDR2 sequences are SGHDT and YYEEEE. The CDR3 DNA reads TGTGCCAGCAGCCCGGGCCATGAGCAGTTCTTC. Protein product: CASSPGHEQFF.

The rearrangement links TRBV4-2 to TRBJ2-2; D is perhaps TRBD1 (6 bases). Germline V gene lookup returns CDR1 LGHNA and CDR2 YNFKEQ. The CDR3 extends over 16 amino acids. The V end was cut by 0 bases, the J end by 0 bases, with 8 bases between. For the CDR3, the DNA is TGTGCCAGCAGCCAAGAGCCAGGGGCGAACACCGGGGAGCTGTTTTTT. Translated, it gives CASSQEPGANTGELFF.

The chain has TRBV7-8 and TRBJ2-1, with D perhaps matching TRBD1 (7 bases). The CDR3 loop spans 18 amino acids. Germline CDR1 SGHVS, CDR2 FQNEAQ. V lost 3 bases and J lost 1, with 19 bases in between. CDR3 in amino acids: CASSFRTKGGLSYNEQFF. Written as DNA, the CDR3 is TGTGCCAGCAGCTTTAGGACTAAAGGGGGCTTATCCTACAATGAGCAGTTCTTC.

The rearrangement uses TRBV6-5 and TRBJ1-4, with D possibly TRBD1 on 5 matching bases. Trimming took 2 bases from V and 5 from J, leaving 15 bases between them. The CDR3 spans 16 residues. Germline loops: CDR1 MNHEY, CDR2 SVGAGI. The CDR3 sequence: CASSYTRWGGNEKLFF. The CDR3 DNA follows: TGTGCCAGCAGTTACACCCGGTGGGGGGGGAATGAAAAACTGTTTTTT.

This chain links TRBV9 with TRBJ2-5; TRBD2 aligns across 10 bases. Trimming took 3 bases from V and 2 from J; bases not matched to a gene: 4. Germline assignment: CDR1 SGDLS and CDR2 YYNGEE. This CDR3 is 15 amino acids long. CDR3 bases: TGTGCCAGCAGCGCCCTAGCGGGGGCTCAAGAGACCCAGTACTTC. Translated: CASSALAGAQETQYF.